The present entry profiles one T cell receptor (beta chain) with its context. Its cognate antigen is unknown. Clones were read by immunoSEQ multiplex PCR, and TCRdb kept only the in-frame ones, dropping some. The sample lists 12,000 to 15,000 clones; about 81% were seen once. The data originate from a study of OX40 agonist ivuxolimab in advanced cancers. General observations from the study: Patients with a partial response at 0.1-3.0 mg/kg had among the lowest clonal expansion.

V dropped 5 bases and J dropped 4 bases, with 9 bases sitting between them. The germline V gene has CDR1 SGHDN and CDR2 FVKESK. The CDR3 consists of 12 residues. This clonotype was sampled from an adult with an advanced solid tumor such as melanoma, head and neck, liver or kidney cancer. V is TRBV14 and J is TRBJ2-7, with D perhaps matching TRBD1 (5 bases). Sequencing used CD4+ or CD8+ T cells sorted from blood, obtained in a trial of the OX40 agonist ivuxolimab. The CDR3 protein is CASSDDSYEQYF. CDR3 nucleotides: TGTGCCAGCAGCGACGACAGTTACGAGCAGTACTTC.